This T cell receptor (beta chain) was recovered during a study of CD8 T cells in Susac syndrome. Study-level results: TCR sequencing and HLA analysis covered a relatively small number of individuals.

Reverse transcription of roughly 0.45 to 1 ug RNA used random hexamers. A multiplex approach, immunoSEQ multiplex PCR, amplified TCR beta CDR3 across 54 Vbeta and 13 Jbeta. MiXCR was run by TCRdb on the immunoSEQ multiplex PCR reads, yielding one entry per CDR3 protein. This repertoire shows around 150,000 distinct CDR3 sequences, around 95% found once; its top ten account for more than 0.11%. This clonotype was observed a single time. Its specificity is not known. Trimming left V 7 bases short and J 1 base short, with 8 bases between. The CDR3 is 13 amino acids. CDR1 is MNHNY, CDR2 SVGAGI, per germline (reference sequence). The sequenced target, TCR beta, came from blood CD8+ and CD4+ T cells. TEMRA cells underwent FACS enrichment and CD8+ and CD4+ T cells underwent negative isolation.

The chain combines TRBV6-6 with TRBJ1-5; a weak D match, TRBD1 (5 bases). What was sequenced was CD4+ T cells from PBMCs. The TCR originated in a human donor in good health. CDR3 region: CASTQGSNQPQHF. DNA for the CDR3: TGTGCCAGCACGCAGGGAAGCAATCAGCCCCAGCATTTT.